One sample yielded the 6 T cell receptor beta chains listed below, sequenced in a study of blood T cell repertoires in COVID-19. Data came from immunoSEQ multiplex PCR; TCRdb stores just in-frame clones and leaves some out. The table has approximately 280,000 clones, roughly 85% seen once. The source material was peripheral blood. The receptors here all came from a man aged 45-60 years with active or convalescent COVID-19.

This clone came up once. This chain connects TRBV7-2 to TRBJ1-6, with D possibly TRBD1 on 5 matching bases. V was pared by 2 bases and J by 5 bases, with 10 bases between. Germline CDR1 is SGHTA and CDR2 is FQGNSA. This CDR3 has 15 residues. The CDR3 region is CASSLLGANNSPLHF. CDR3 sequence (DNA): TGTGCCAGCAGCTTATTAGGGGCCAATAATTCACCCCTCCACTTT. The whole variable domain, remainder taken from reference TRBV7-2 and TRBJ1-6, is GAGVSQSPSNKVTEKGKDVELRCDPISGHTALYWYRQSLGQGLEFLIYFQGNSAPDKSGLPSDRFSAERTGGSVSTLTIQRTQQEDSAVYLCASSLLGANNSPLHFGNGTRLTVT.

CDR3 in DNA: TGTGCCAGCTCCCCCGGAGTCGGTAGCGCCACTTACAATGAGCAGTTCTTC. Amino acid sequence: CASSPGVGSATYNEQFF. The chain couples TRBV18 to TRBJ2-1; D is perhaps TRBD2 (5 bases). Germline V gives CDR1 KGHSH, CDR2 LQKENI. CDR3 length: 17 residues. V was shortened by 6 bases and J by 4 bases, with 22 bases between the two germline ends.

This rearrangement joins TRBV7-9 to TRBJ1-1, with no clear D. V lost 5 bases to trimming and J lost 4 bases, with 14 bases between them. In germline, CDR1 is SEHNR, CDR2 FQNEAQ (reference sequence). This CDR3 is built from 14 residues. The CDR3 DNA sequence: TGTGCCAGCAGCCCTAGGAGCCGTCTCACTGAAGCTTTCTTT. It translates to CASSPRSRLTEAFF. Together with reference TRBV7-9 and TRBJ1-1, the CDR3 gives the full variable domain: DTGVSQNPRHKITKRGQNVTFRCDPISEHNRLYWYRQTLGQGPEFLTYFQNEAQLEKSRLLSDRFSAERPKGSFSTLEIQRTEQGDSAMYLCASSPRSRLTEAFFGQGTRLTVV.

The V gene is TRBV7-8, the J gene TRBJ1-6, with D perhaps TRBD1 (6 bases). Between the trimmed V and J ends, which lost 5 bases and 6 bases, there was a span of 11 bases. The length of the CDR3 is 14 residues. Germline lookup yields CDR1 SGHVS and CDR2 FQNEAQ. CDR3 bases: TGTGCCAGCAGCCTCCAGGGGATTAATTCACCCCTCCACTTT. Its translation is CASSLQGINSPLHF.

V and J are TRBV7-9 and TRBJ2-7, with TRBD2 matching 11 bases. Unmatched junction bases numbered 5, after V lost 1 base and J lost 3 bases. CDR3 length equals 16 residues. Germline loops: CDR1 SEHNR, CDR2 FQNEAQ (reference sequence). DNA of the CDR3: TGTGCCAGCAGCTTAGGCCCTAGCGGGAGGATCTACGAGCAGTACTTC. Its translation is CASSLGPSGRIYEQYF.

The chain joins TRBV27 to TRBJ2-1; maybe TRBD1 (5 bases). V was clipped by 0 bases and J by 2 bases, with 11 bases between them. Germline CDR1 MNHEY, CDR2 SMNVEV (reference sequence). This CDR3 contains 16 residues. The CDR3, as DNA: TGTGCCAGCAGTTTATCGGGGCTAGGGCCCTACAATGAGCAGTTCTTC. Protein product: CASSLSGLGPYNEQFF.